These 11 T cell receptor beta chains originate from one sample sequenced in a study of OX40 agonist ivuxolimab in advanced cancers. The library was obtained by the immunoSEQ multiplex PCR assay. TCRdb took over this immuneACCESS table, retaining in-frame rearrangements with V and J assigned. Such tables are incomplete; in checked studies, under half of the missing clones stem from an unresolved V gene, and the remainder is unexplained. The table for this sample lists tens of thousands of clones; about nine tenths of them were counted only once. The ten largest account for roughly 2.7% of the sample. Source: CD4+ or CD8+ T cells sorted from blood, taken in a trial of the OX40 agonist ivuxolimab. Every receptor here comes from an adult with an advanced solid tumor such as melanoma, head and neck, liver or kidney cancer.

The rearrangement links TRBV10-1 to TRBJ1-2, with TRBD1 as a possible D gene (5 bases). Trimming removed 3 bases at V and 6 bases at J, with 11 bases between. This CDR3 has 13 amino acids. In germline, CDR1 is WNHNN, CDR2 SYGVQD (reference sequence). The CDR3 nucleotides read TGCGCCAGCAGTGAATCCGGGGCAAATGGCTACACCTTC. This gives the protein CASSESGANGYTF.

V gene TRBV7-3 combines with J gene TRBJ2-2; 8 bases fit TRBD1. V was pared by 6 bases and J by 5 bases, with 2 bases of the junction left unmatched. This CDR3 has 13 residues. CDR1 and CDR2 from the germline V gene are SGHTA and FQGTGA. The CDR3 DNA reads as TGTGCCAGCAGGCAGGGGGCAACCGGGGAGCTGTTTTTT. This gives the protein CASRQGATGELFF.

The chain combines TRBV28 with TRBJ2-2, with unresolved D. The germline V and J ends were trimmed by 6 bases and 5 bases, with 19 bases remaining between them. Germline V gene sequence: CDR1 MDHEN, CDR2 SYDVKM. This CDR3 comprises 16 residues. The CDR3 DNA reads as TGTGCCAGCAGCCGACTGGGCCGCCGGAGAACCGGGGAGCTGTTTTTT. Protein sequence: CASSRLGRRRTGELFF.

The rearrangement uses TRBV9 and TRBJ1-1; TRBD1 might be the D (5 bases). CDR3 length equals 16 residues. Trimming removed 0 bases from V and 3 bases from J, with 15 bases in between. Germline V gene sequence: CDR1 SGDLS, CDR2 YYNGEE. The CDR3 loop is CASSVGALGGDTEAFF. The CDR3 DNA reads TGTGCCAGCAGCGTAGGGGCTTTGGGGGGTGACACTGAAGCTTTCTTT.

V gene TRBV11-3 combines with J gene TRBJ2-5; D not resolved. Germline values: CDR1 SGHNT, CDR2 YENEEA. Between the trimmed V and J ends, which lost 4 bases and 2 bases, there was a span of 17 bases. The CDR3 length is 16 residues. CDR3 nucleotide sequence: TGTGCCAGCAGCTCCCTACGGCCATTTTTTCAAGAGACCCAGTACTTC. It specifies CASSSLRPFFQETQYF.

V and J are TRBV23-1 and TRBJ2-3; D possibly corresponds to TRBD1 (6 bases). TRBV23-1 is recorded as an ORF, its role being uncertain. Between the trimmed V and J ends, which lost 0 bases and 5 bases, there was a span of 15 bases. This CDR3 has 16 residues. Written as DNA, the CDR3 is TGCGCCAGCAGTCAATCAGGGAACAGGGTAGGAGATACGCAGTATTTT. Translating gives CASSQSGNRVGDTQYF.

The V gene is TRBV28, the J gene TRBJ2-1; 12 nucleotides line up with TRBD1. The V segment lost 6 bases and the J segment 9 bases; nucleotides outside the gene matches: 12. The germline gives CDR1 MDHEN, CDR2 SYDVKM. There are 16 residues in the CDR3. This CDR3 is CASSFVAGTGGVEQFF. CDR3 sequence (DNA): TGTGCCAGCAGCTTCGTCGCGGGGACAGGGGGCGTTGAGCAGTTCTTC.

This chain links TRBV4-2 with TRBJ1-2, with 8 positions matching TRBD1. The CDR3 runs to 16 residues. V trimming: 1 base; J trimming: 4 bases; junction bases outside the gene matches: 8. Germline V gives CDR1 LGHNA, CDR2 YNFKEQ. CDR3 nucleotide sequence: TGTGCCAGCAGCCAAGGTAGGGGACAGGAAGGCTATGGCTACACCTTC. This codes for CASSQGRGQEGYGYTF.

This chain links TRBV7-3 with TRBJ2-7; D is undetermined. The CDR3 loop spans 15 amino acids. CDR1 is SGHTA and CDR2 is FQGTGA in the germline V gene. The V gene lost 2 bases and the J gene lost 3 bases, with 14 bases spanning the gap. The CDR3 reads CASSLGPEAHYEQYF. In DNA, the CDR3 is TGTGCCAGCAGCTTAGGGCCCGAGGCCCACTACGAGCAGTACTTC.

The rearrangement uses TRBV5-7 and TRBJ1-2; tentatively, D is TRBD1 (6 bases). TRBV5-7 is classed as an ORF, of uncertain function. The CDR3 has 12 amino acids. The V end was cut by 4 bases, the J end by 3 bases, with 7 bases between. DNA of the CDR3: TGTGCCAGCAGCAGGACAGACTATGGCTACACCTTC. It encodes CASSRTDYGYTF.

The rearrangement uses TRBV28 and TRBJ1-2; D possibly corresponds to TRBD1 (6 bases). The CDR3 covers 14 residues. CDR1 and CDR2 from the germline V gene are MDHEN and SYDVKM. The V end was cut by 3 bases, the J end by 5 bases, with 13 bases between. The CDR3 nucleotides read TGTGCCAGCAGTTTGGGTGCAGGGGTTTATGGCTACACCTTC. It specifies CASSLGAGVYGYTF.